These 16 T cell receptor beta chains share one sample of origin, sequenced in a study of post-analysis software for immune sequencing data (dated by TCRdb to between 2014 and 2016). Their target antigens are unknown. The paper as a whole reports these results and caveats: Significantly higher frequencies in patients than in controls were found for five TRBV segments, including TRBV5-6, TRBV5-1 and TRBV20-1.

The library was obtained by PCR. Sequencing was performed on an Illumina HiSeq 2500. Unique molecular identifiers were incorporated into TCR beta cDNA libraries to reduce PCR and sequencing biases. In-frame beta chains were kept once TCRdb had trimmed the public reads at Q25 with fastp and called clones with MiXCR. A single entry per CDR3 protein holds the most common genes and DNA from its merged rows. This sample is represented by around 400,000 distinct CDR3 sequences; approximately 38% of them were singletons. The ten largest make up 7.6% of the sample. Sequenced input: blood. Receptor source: a girl aged 2 to 9 with multiple sclerosis.

In this sample, this clonotype turned up a few times. This sequence joins TRBV28 and TRBJ1-5; 11 bases map to TRBD1. The V gene's germline CDR1 is MDHEN and CDR2 SYDVKM. The CDR3 runs 16 residues. The trim removed 5 bases at V and 1 base at J, leaving 4 bases unmatched. CDR3 amino acids: CASSRDRGTSNQPQHF. The CDR3 region has the DNA TGTGCCAGCAGTCGGGACAGGGGGACGAGCAATCAGCCCCAGCATTTT.

The V call is TRBV4-1, the J call TRBJ2-1, with D unresolved. The germline V and J ends were trimmed by 5 bases and 6 bases, with 5 bases remaining between them. CDR3 length: 11 amino acids. The germline V gene has CDR1 MGHRA and CDR2 YSYEKL. The CDR3, as DNA: TGCGCCAGCAGCGGTATCAATGAGCAGTTCTTC. This codes for CASSGINEQFF.

J is TRBJ2-5 and V is TRBV20-1, with 10 bases lining up with TRBD2. The CDR3 runs 17 residues. The trim removed 6 bases at V and 0 bases at J, leaving 13 bases unmatched. Germline values: CDR1 DFQATT, CDR2 SNEGSKA (reference sequence). The chain's CDR3 is CSARTSGPLRYQETQYF. DNA of the CDR3: TGCAGTGCACGGACTAGCGGTCCCCTCCGGTACCAAGAGACCCAGTACTTC.

This clonotype was counted between two and nine times. This chain connects TRBV27 to TRBJ2-5; perhaps TRBD1 as D (5 bases). The J call is in doubt because the DNA end fits TRBJ2-7 better. This CDR3 spans 14 amino acids. CDR1 is MNHEY and CDR2 is SMNVEV in the germline V gene (reference sequence). CDR3 sequence reads: CASSPWGRVHEQYF. CDR3 coding DNA: TGTGCCAGCAGCCCTTGGGGCAGGGTCCACGAGCAGTACTTC.

V usage is TRBV28 and J usage is TRBJ1-1, with D perhaps TRBD1 (6 bases). Trimming shortened V by 6 bases and J by 0 bases, and 20 bases separated the two germline ends. The CDR3 covers 17 residues. Germline CDR1 reads MDHEN; CDR2 reads SYDVKM. The CDR3 DNA reads TGTGCCAGCAGGGGACATTCAAGGATGTGGATGAACACTGAAGCTTTCTTT. Its protein is CASRGHSRMWMNTEAFF.

The chain carries TRBV12-3 or TRBV12-4 and TRBJ2-6; no clear D gene. The V end lost 7 bases, the J end lost 3 bases, and 10 bases lay between the germline ends. The CDR3 extends over 14 amino acids. For the CDR3, the DNA is TGTGCCAGCACCTGGGGTCTTGGGGCCAACGTCCTGACTTTC. Its translation: CASTWGLGANVLTF.

The CDR3 reads CASSLEVRTEAFF. CDR3 sequence (DNA): TGCGCCAGCAGCTTGGAGGTGAGGACTGAAGCTTTCTTT. The rearrangement joins TRBV5-1 to TRBJ1-1, with D uncertain. Trimming pared 0 bases from V and 5 bases from J, leaving 8 bases between. Germline V lookup: CDR1 SGHRS, CDR2 YFSETQ. The CDR3 spans 13 residues.

The chain is built from TRBV4-1 and TRBJ1-4; the match to TRBD1 covers 7 bases. V lost 4 bases to trimming and J lost 4 bases; unmatched junction nucleotides: 15. The CDR3 contains 18 residues. The germline V gene encodes CDR1 MGHRA and CDR2 YSYEKL. Here the CDR3 reads CASSLRGPGGRRNEKLFF. The CDR3 DNA reads as TGCGCCAGCAGCCTCAGGGGACCAGGGGGGCGGCGTAATGAAAAACTGTTTTTT.

J is TRBJ1-1 and V is TRBV7-9; a weak D match, TRBD1 (5 bases). Trimming took off 5 bases at V and 1 base at J, with 8 bases between the two ends. CDR3 length equals 13 residues. Germline V gene lookup returns CDR1 SEHNR and CDR2 FQNEAQ (reference sequence). Written as DNA, the CDR3 is TGTGCCAGCAGCACTGACAGGAACACTGAAGCTTTCTTT. Translation: CASSTDRNTEAFF.

There are a few counts of this clonotype. The CDR3 sequence is CSVAGASYEQYF. The CDR3 nucleotides read TGCAGCGTCGCTGGGGCCTCCTACGAGCAGTACTTC. The rearrangement joins TRBV29-1 to TRBJ2-7; TRBD1 might be the D (5 bases). V was pared by 6 bases and J by 0 bases, with 9 bases between. This CDR3 has 12 residues. Germline V gene lookup returns CDR1 SQVTM and CDR2 ANQGSEA.

A word on this clonotype: An end of the junction differs from the germline gene, which may be a read error. The chain combines TRBV12-3 or TRBV12-4 with TRBJ2-3; 9 bases agree with TRBD1. CDR3 length: 14 residues. CDR3 nucleotide sequence: TGTGCCAGCAGTTCATTACAGGGGGCAGATGCGCAGTATTTT. Translating gives CASSSLQGADAQYF.

The J gene is TRBJ2-5, the V gene TRBV6-5; 7 bases are shared with TRBD1. CDR3 length: 16 amino acids. J was trimmed by 11 bases and V by 0 bases; bases with no gene match: 15. CDR1 MNHEY and CDR2 SVGAGI come from the germline V gene. CDR3 coding DNA: TGTGCCAGCAGTTACTCGCGAGGACAGGCCCCCTACAAGCAGTACTTC. Protein sequence: CASSYSRGQAPYKQYF.

This chain's CDR3 is CASSSPRGAGDTQYF. The CDR3 DNA reads TGTGCCAGCAGCTCCCCCAGAGGCGCGGGCGATACGCAGTATTTT. The chain is built from TRBV7-2 and TRBJ2-3; the D gene is possibly TRBD2 (5 bases). Between the trimmed V and J ends, which lost 4 bases and 6 bases, there was a span of 17 bases. Germline V CDR1 and CDR2: SGHTA, FQGNSA. This CDR3 spans 15 amino acids.

The chain recombines TRBV11-2 with TRBJ2-5, with unresolved D. The CDR3 has 11 amino acids. Germline assignment: CDR1 SGHAT and CDR2 FQNNGV. V was clipped by 5 bases and J by 11 bases, with 12 bases between them. The CDR3 DNA sequence: TGTGCCAGCAGCCCCCGCAGAGAGCAGTACTTC. It specifies CASSPRREQYF.

The chain employs TRBV20-1 and TRBJ2-7, with D perhaps matching TRBD1 (5 bases). Trimming took off 5 bases at V and 5 bases at J, with 13 bases between the two ends. The CDR3 has 12 amino acids. Germline CDR1 reads DFQATT; CDR2 reads SNEGSKA (reference sequence). CDR3 nucleotides: TGCAGTGCTTGGGGCGCCGGCAACGAGCAGTACTTC. Its translation is CSAWGAGNEQYF.

V and J are TRBV7-2 and TRBJ2-1; a possible D gene is TRBD1 (6 bases). With 1 base removed from V and 8 bases from J, the gap between germline ends came to 12 bases. Germline CDR1 and CDR2: SGHTA and FQGNSA. This CDR3 spans 14 amino acids. CDR3: CASSLVTQGDEQFF. Written as DNA, the CDR3 is TGTGCCAGCAGCTTAGTCACACAGGGCGATGAGCAGTTCTTC.